The text below deals with one T cell receptor beta chain. Genomic DNA (from each subset) was split evenly across several immunoSEQ plates. The DNA input per sorted-subset replicate PCR was 150 to 200 ng, corresponding to some 33,000 T cell genomes. Libraries were prepared by immunoSEQ multiplex PCR; TCRdb keeps only in-frame clonotypes and omits some of them. The repertoire has some 2 million clones, just under 95% of them found once; the top ten carry 1.1%. CDR3 length: 14 amino acids. With 6 bases removed from V and 3 bases from J, the gap between germline ends came to 14 bases. Germline CDR1 reads MNHEY; CDR2 reads SMNVEV (reference sequence). These data originate in a study of shared clonotypes between healthy human individuals. Cells designated naive CD8 were CD45RO-negative and were positively selected for CCR7, with terminally differentiated effector memory CD45RA+ cells excluded.

Specimen: naive CD8+ T cells sorted from blood. The chain uses TRBV27 and TRBJ1-1; D is perhaps TRBD1 (5 bases). The receptor's source is a man aged 18 to 29 in good health. CDR3 residues: CASRVLGGHTEAFF. The DNA for the CDR3 is TGTGCCAGCAGAGTCTTGGGGGGTCACACTGAAGCTTTCTTT.